Reported below is one T cell receptor (beta chain). The antigen is not known. A clone one base away is much larger, so this may be a read error. This record belongs to a study of T cells in Graves' hyperthyroidism and ophthalmopathy. Study-level points and caveats: Most thyroid clonotypes expanded above 0.001 appeared in blood too. The authors' 13 V-J model separated ophthalmopathy from stable hyperthyroidism.

Regions amplified from RNA transcripts were the TCR beta CDR3 regions. Using the HTBI primer set, a first-round RT-PCR was run on the TCR CDR3. TCRdb reanalysed the multiplex PCR reads using MiXCR and keeps one entry per CDR3 protein. The sample shows 250,000 or so distinct CDR3 sequences, about a sixth of them seen only once. The CDR3 has 15 residues. V shed 6 bases and J shed 0 bases, with 13 bases lying between them. Germline CDR1 SGHTS, CDR2 YDEGEE. Ophthalmopathy cases scored 3 or more on the Clinical Activity Score and 4 or more on NOSPECS grade, with duration below 3 months. Fresh 10 ml peripheral blood yielded PBMCs.

The chain is built from TRBV5-8 and TRBJ2-1; D might be TRBD2 (5 bases). The sample taken for sequencing was blood. This receptor was identified in a young woman with Graves' ophthalmopathy. CDR3 protein: CASIPDYDSYNEQFF. As DNA, the CDR3 is TGTGCCAGCATTCCCGACTACGACTCCTACAATGAGCAGTTCTTC.